The 7 T cell receptor beta chains listed next were all sequenced from one sample in a study of blood T cell repertoires in COVID-19. The method was immunoSEQ multiplex PCR; TCRdb's version includes in-frame clones alone and lacks a portion of them. Here the sample spans fewer than 200,000 clones, 65% to 80% being singletons. The sequenced sample consisted of PBMCs or T cells enriched from blood (not recorded which). The receptors come from a woman aged 65 to 85 in a cohort exposed to, infected with or recovered from COVID-19 (not recorded which).

The chain couples TRBV15 to TRBJ1-2; D possibly corresponds to TRBD1 (5 bases). CDR3 length equals 16 residues. V lost 1 base, J lost 5 bases, and 17 bases lay in between. The germline V gene encodes CDR1 LNHNV and CDR2 YYDKDF (reference sequence). For the CDR3, the DNA is TGTGCCACCAGCAGAGTAGGGGAAAGGAACCCTTATGGCTACACCTTC. Residues: CATSRVGERNPYGYTF.

V is TRBV7-9 and J is TRBJ2-5; the D is unclear. This CDR3 region has 11 residues. The V gene's germline CDR1 is SEHNR and CDR2 FQNEAQ (reference sequence). Trimming cost V 5 bases and J 5 bases, with 6 bases left between them. The CDR3 region is CASSPGETQYF. In DNA form, the CDR3 reads TGTGCCAGCAGCCCCGGGGAGACCCAGTACTTC.

This chain links TRBV7-9 with TRBJ2-6; 8 nucleotides line up with TRBD1. This CDR3 contains 19 residues. V shed 1 base, J shed 0 bases, and the junction held 8 bases outside the gene matches. CDR1 and CDR2 (germline): SEHNR, FQNEAQ (reference sequence). CDR3 loop: CASSLGIETGVSGANVLTF. CDR3 in DNA: TGTGCCAGCAGCTTAGGGATTGAGACAGGGGTCTCTGGGGCCAACGTCCTGACTTTC.

The V and J genes are TRBV5-1 and TRBJ1-2; TRBD1 might be the D (6 bases). This CDR3 comprises 14 residues. Trimming took off 1 base at V and 1 base at J, with 8 bases between the two ends. Germline V lookup: CDR1 SGHRS, CDR2 YFSETQ. The CDR3 loop is CASSLQGNNYGYTF. CDR3 coding DNA: TGCGCCAGCAGCTTGCAGGGGAATAACTATGGCTACACCTTC.

The V gene is TRBV5-1, the J gene TRBJ2-1; tentatively, D is TRBD2 (5 bases). V lost 4 bases and J 6 bases, leaving 14 bases between the germline ends. There are 14 residues in the CDR3. From germline, CDR1 is SGHRS and CDR2 YFSETQ. CDR3 residues: CASSRMDRGNEQFF. The CDR3 DNA reads as TGCGCCAGCAGCCGGATGGATCGGGGCAATGAGCAGTTCTTC. Supplemented by reference TRBV5-1 and TRBJ2-1, the full variable domain reads KAGVTQTPRYLIKTRGQQVTLSCSPISGHRSVSWYQQTPGQGLQFLFEYFSETQRNKGNFPGRFSGRQFSNSRSEMNVSTLELGDSALYLCASSRMDRGNEQFFGPGTRLTVL.

This chain joins TRBV7-2 and TRBJ2-1; 7 nucleotides agree with TRBD1. J gave up 6 bases and V 5 bases, and 10 bases lay outside the gene matches. The CDR3 totals 15 residues. Germline CDR1 reads SGHTA; CDR2 reads FQGNSA. This chain's CDR3 is CASSARSSGGNEQFF. As DNA, the CDR3 is TGTGCCAGCAGCGCCAGATCTTCAGGGGGCAATGAGCAGTTCTTC.

The rearrangement joins TRBV7-3 to TRBJ2-2; TRBD2 matches 8 bases. Germline loops: CDR1 SGHTA, CDR2 FQGTGA. After removal of 5 bases from V and 6 bases from J, the junction contained 5 bases not matched to a gene. The CDR3 is made up of 14 amino acids. The CDR3 here is CASSPTSAPGELFF. The CDR3 coding sequence is TGTGCCAGCAGCCCGACTAGCGCCCCCGGGGAGCTGTTTTTT.